This TCR beta chain derives from a study of PD-L1 blockade in urothelial cancer. In the study overall: Timepoints chosen for blood analysis were 3 weeks (second dose) and 6 weeks after treatment start.

The junction had 7 bases not matched to a gene; V was cut back by 10 bases and J by 4 bases. Germline V gives CDR1 LNHDA, CDR2 SQIVND (reference sequence). This CDR3 contains 14 residues. Sample time point: pretreatment peripheral blood. Repertoires were generated with immunoSEQ multiplex PCR, while TCRdb's copy carries only in-frame clones and drops some. In the table there are approximately 45,000 clones, 75% to 85% of which are singletons. The receptor comes from a man aged 45-60 years with urothelial cancer. The chain joins TRBV19 to TRBJ2-2, with TRBD2 matching 9 bases. Sequences were derived from PBMCs, sampled around atezolizumab (anti-PD-L1) treatment. The CDR3 here is CATLAGSVTGELFF. CDR3 nucleotides: TGTGCCACTCTAGCGGGGTCGGTCACCGGGGAGCTGTTTTTT.